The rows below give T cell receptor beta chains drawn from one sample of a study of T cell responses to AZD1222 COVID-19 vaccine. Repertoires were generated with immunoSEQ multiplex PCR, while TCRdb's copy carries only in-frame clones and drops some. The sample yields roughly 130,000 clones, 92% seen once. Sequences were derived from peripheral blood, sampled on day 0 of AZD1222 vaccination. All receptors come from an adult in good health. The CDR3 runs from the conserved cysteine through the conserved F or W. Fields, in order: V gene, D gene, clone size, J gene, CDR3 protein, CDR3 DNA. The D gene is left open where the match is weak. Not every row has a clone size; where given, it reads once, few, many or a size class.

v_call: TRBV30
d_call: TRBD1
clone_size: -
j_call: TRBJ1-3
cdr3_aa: CALDRGYGNTIYF
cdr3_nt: TGTGCCTTGGACAGGGGGTACGGAAACACCATATATTTT

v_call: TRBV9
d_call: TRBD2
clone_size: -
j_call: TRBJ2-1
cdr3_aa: CASSVGTSGRNEQFF
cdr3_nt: TGTGCCAGCAGCGTGGGGACTAGCGGGAGAAATGAGCAGTTCTTC

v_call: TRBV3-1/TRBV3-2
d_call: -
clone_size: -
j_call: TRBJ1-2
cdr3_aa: CASSQESEAHYGYTF
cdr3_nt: TGTGCCAGCAGCCAAGAATCCGAGGCGCACTATGGCTACACCTTC

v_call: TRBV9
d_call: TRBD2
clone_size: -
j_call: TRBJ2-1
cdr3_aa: CASSETSGFYNEQFF
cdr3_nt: TGTGCCAGCAGCGAGACTAGCGGGTTCTACAATGAGCAGTTCTTC

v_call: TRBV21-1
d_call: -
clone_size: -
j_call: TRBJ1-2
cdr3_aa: CASRFPGQANNYGYTF
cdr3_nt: TGTGCCAGCAGATTTCCGGGACAGGCTAATAACTATGGCTACACCTTC

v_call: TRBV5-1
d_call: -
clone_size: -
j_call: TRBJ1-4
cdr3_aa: CASSFRQPNEKLFF
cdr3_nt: TGCGCCAGCAGCTTCCGGCAGCCTAATGAAAAACTGTTTTTT

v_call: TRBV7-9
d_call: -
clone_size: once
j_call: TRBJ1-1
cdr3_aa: CASSMTQEMNTEAFF
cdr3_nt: TGTGCCAGCAGCATGACACAGGAAATGAACACTGAAGCTTTCTTT

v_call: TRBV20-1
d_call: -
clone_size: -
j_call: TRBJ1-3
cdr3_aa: CSASFRGSGNTIYF
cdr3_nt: TGCAGTGCTAGTTTCCGGGGCTCTGGAAACACCATATATTTT

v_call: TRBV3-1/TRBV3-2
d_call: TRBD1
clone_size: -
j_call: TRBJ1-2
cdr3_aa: CASSSGQKFYYTF
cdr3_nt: TGTGCCAGCAGCTCGGGACAGAAATTTTACTACACCTTC

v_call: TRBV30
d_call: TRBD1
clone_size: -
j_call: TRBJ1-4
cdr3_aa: CAWGAGTGSEKLFF
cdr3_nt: TGTGCCTGGGGGGCCGGGACAGGGAGTGAAAAACTGTTTTTT

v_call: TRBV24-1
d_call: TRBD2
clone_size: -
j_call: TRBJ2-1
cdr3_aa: CATSDISGSTVAYNEQFF
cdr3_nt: TGTGCCACCAGTGACATTAGCGGGAGTACTGTAGCATACAATGAGCAGTTCTTC

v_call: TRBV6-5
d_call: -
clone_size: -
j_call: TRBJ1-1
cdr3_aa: CATMVLGTEAFF
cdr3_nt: TGTGCCACCATGGTATTGGGCACTGAAGCTTTCTTT

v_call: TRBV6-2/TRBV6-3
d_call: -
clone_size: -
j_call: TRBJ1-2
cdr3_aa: CASSVQADEYGYTF
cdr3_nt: TGTGCCAGCAGTGTCCAAGCGGACGAATATGGCTACACCTTC

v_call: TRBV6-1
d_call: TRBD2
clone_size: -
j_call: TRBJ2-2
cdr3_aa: CASSEIPSGVGGELFF
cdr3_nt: TGTGCCAGCAGTGAAATCCCTAGCGGGGTGGGCGGGGAGCTGTTTTTT

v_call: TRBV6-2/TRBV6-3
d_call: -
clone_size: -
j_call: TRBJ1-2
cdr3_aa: CASTPFGKSYGYTF
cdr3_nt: TGTGCCAGCACCCCGTTTGGTAAAAGCTATGGCTACACCTTC

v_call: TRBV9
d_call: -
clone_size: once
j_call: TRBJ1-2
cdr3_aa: CASSVGWDVNYGYTF
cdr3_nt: TGTGCCAGCAGCGTAGGCTGGGATGTTAACTATGGCTACACCTTC

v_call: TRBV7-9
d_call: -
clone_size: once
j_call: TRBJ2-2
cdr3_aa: CASSGTNTGELFF
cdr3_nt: TGTGCCAGCAGCGGGACCAACACCGGGGAGCTGTTTTTT

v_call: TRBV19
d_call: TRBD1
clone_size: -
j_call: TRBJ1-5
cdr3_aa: CASSARTGGAQHF
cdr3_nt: TGTGCCAGTAGTGCCCGGACAGGGGGGGCCCAGCATTTT

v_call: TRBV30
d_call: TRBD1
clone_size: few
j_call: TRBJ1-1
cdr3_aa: CAWGQVKDEAFF
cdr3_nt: TGTGCCTGGGGACAGGTGAAGGATGAAGCTTTCTTT

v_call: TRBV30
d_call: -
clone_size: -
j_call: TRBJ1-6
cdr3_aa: CAWSVALSLHF
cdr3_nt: TGTGCCTGGAGTGTAGCACTGTCCCTCCACTTT

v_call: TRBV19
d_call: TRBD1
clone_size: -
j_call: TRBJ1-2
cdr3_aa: CASSIWSQGSGYTF
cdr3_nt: TGTGCCAGTAGTATATGGTCACAGGGGAGTGGCTACACCTTC

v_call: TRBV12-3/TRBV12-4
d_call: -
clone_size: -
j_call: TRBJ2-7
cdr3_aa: CASSNREYEQYF
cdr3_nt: TGTGCCAGCAGTAACAGGGAATACGAGCAGTACTTC

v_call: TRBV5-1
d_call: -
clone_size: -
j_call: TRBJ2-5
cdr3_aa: CASSLFPGRVQETQYF
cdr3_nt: TGCGCCAGCAGCTTGTTCCCCGGCAGAGTTCAAGAGACCCAGTACTTC

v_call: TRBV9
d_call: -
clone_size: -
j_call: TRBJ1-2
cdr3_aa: CASSVDGRVSDGYTF
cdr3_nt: TGTGCCAGCAGCGTAGATGGTAGGGTTTCAGATGGCTACACCTTC

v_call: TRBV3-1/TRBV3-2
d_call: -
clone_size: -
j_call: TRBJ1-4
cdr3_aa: CASSQEQGEGEKLFF
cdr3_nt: TGTGCCAGCAGCCAGGAACAGGGAGAGGGGGAAAAACTGTTTTTT

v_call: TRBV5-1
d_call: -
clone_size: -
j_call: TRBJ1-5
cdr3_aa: CASSLEGSSNQPQHF
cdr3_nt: TGCGCCAGCAGCTTGGAGGGGTCGAGCAATCAGCCCCAGCATTTT

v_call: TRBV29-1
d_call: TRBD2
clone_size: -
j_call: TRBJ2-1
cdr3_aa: CSVGGLAGVNEQFF
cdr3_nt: TGCAGCGTGGGGGGGCTAGCGGGAGTCAATGAGCAGTTCTTC

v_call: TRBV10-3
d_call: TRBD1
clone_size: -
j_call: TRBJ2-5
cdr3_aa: CAISLDRDSETQYF
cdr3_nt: TGTGCCATCAGCCTCGACAGGGATAGTGAGACCCAGTACTTC

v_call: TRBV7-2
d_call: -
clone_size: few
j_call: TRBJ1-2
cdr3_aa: CASSLVMGVRNYGYTF
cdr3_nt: TGTGCCAGCAGCTTAGTAATGGGGGTTCGGAACTATGGCTACACCTTC

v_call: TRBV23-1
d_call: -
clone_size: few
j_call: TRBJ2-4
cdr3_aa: CANQASVAKNIQYF
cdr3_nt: TGCGCCAACCAGGCATCCGTAGCCAAAAACATTCAGTACTTC

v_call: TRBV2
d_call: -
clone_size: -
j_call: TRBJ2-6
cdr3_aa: CASREDPSGANVLTF
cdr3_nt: TGTGCCAGCAGGGAGGACCCTTCTGGGGCCAACGTCCTGACTTTC

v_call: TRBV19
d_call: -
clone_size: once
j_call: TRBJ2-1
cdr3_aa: CASSIGRGSGYNEQFF
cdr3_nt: TGTGCCAGTAGTATAGGACGAGGGTCGGGGTACAATGAGCAGTTCTTC

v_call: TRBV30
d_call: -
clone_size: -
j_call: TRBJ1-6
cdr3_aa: CAWRSPDNSPLHF
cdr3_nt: TGTGCCTGGAGGTCTCCGGATAATTCACCCCTCCACTTT